The entry that follows covers one T cell receptor beta chain sequence. Its antigen is currently not known. No base-level quality is on record; no much larger clone is a single base apart. These data belong to a study of T-cell memory formation after mild COVID-19 (dated by TCRdb to the early 2020s). In the study overall: Most TCR sequence clusters were specific to one of the two donors. Longitudinal TCRalpha and TCRbeta repertoire sequencing tracked T-cell clones expanding and contracting after mild COVID-19 in a couple of donors. Two young, previously healthy adult volunteers, one female and one male, were included in the cohort. Here is what the overall study found, with its caveats: Contracting CD4+ clones were located mainly in the CM and EM memory subsets, whereas CD8+ clones were found to be enriched in EMRA. The study covered only two mild cases, and larger cohorts including severe cases with pre-infection samples were considered necessary. Clones contracting from day 15 to 85 had balanced CD4/CD8 phenotypes, while a second wave expanding from day 15 to 37 was biased towards CD4+. Some responding clones were detected in pre-infection memory, suggesting pre-existing cross-reactive memory T cells joined the SARS-CoV-2 response. SARS-CoV-2 specificity of the second-wave clones peaking on day 37 was not confirmed.

Ficoll-Paque density gradient centrifugation was the method used to isolate PBMCs. The reads were generated on an Illumina NovaSeq 6000. cDNA libraries for TCRalpha and TCRbeta were prepared by 5'RACE using constant-segment primers, with sample barcodes and unique molecular identifiers added. RNA was extracted from every sample with Trizol reagent. Libraries were amplified in two PCR steps, with a second sample barcode and Illumina TruSeq adapters added in the second step. The libraries were sequenced on an Illumina NovaSeq using 2 x 150 bp paired-end reads. The published analysis was carried out like this. The reads were demultiplexed and collapsed into UMI-guided consensus sequences using migec v1.2.7. With mixcr v2.1.11, UMI consensuses were aligned to TRA and TRB V and J templates and assembled into clonotypes. Expanded or contracted clonotypes were those called significant by both edgeR and NoisET, with noise models trained on biological replicates. For edgeR calls, the cutoffs were a false discovery rate-adjusted p below 0.01 and a log2 fold-change threshold of 1. As an exploratory analysis of dynamics, max-normalized trajectories of the 1000 most abundant clonotypes were examined by PCA with hierarchical clustering. Separately sequenced CD4+ and CD8+ repertoires were used to assign the CD4 or CD8 phenotype of responding clones. TCRdb reprocessing: public reads trimmed at Q25 with fastp, clones called with MiXCR, in-frame beta chains kept. Rows with one shared CDR3 protein collapse into an entry with the most common genes and DNA. These V and J calls originate from TCRdb's pipeline instead of the authors' own analysis. The sample table shows a few hundred thousand distinct CDR3 sequences, and roughly 20% are seen once. The top ten clones comprise 21% of the sample.

After removal of 5 bases from V and 4 bases from J, the junction retains 4 bases not matched to a gene. CDR1 LNHNV and CDR2 YYDKDF are derived from the germline V gene (reference sequence). The CDR3 numbers 13 residues from cysteine through phenylalanine. CDR3 DNA only is kept here, 39 bases in frame from base 1. Sequencing input: PBMCs or a T cell subset sorted from them (not recorded which). The receptor's source is a man between 18 and 29 years old who had mild COVID-19 (a few samples of this study predate the infection). The sample titles of this study are shuffled in the database, so cell type and time point are left out; the donor was told from shared clones. The receptor chain draws on TRBV15 and TRBJ1-2, with 7 bases in between that match TRBD1. The CDR3 loop reads CATSLGQVYGYTF. The nucleotides are TGTGCCACCAGCCTAGGACAGGTCTATGGCTACACCTTC.